This T cell receptor (beta chain) was sequenced in a study of CD8 T cells in ankylosing spondylitis. Study outcomes and limitations: Clones that were linked to disease were CD8+ and were relatively rare in peripheral blood. Matched ankylosing spondylitis synovial fluid reportedly showed significant enrichment of disease-linked clones.

In its sample, this clonotype was seen many times. The target antigen is unknown. The CDR3 length is 13 residues. Per germline, CDR1 SGHRS and CDR2 YFSETQ. V lost 0 bases and J 9 bases, leaving 7 bases between the germline ends. Using its own MiXCR run on the 5' RACE reads, TCRdb lists one record per CDR3 protein. The data contain 200,000 to 250,000 distinct CDR3 sequences, 10% to 13% of them singletons. The chain uses TRBV5-1 and TRBJ1-6; maybe TRBD1 (5 bases). The TCR sequence derives from a male donor with ankylosing spondylitis or in good health (not recorded which). Sequenced input: blood, either unsorted or a sorted T cell fraction (not recorded which). CDR3 sequence: CASSLAGRSPLHF. The CDR3 coding sequence is TGCGCCAGCAGCTTGGCAGGGCGTTCACCCCTCCACTTT.